Detailed here is one TCR beta chain. Its antigen remains unidentified. This sample is part of a study of CD8 T cells in Susac syndrome. Notes on the study in general: As acknowledged by the study, its TCR sequencing and HLA analysis included a relatively small number of individuals.

CD8+ and CD4+ T cells from blood underwent TCR beta sequencing. The patients who served as multiple sclerosis controls were treatment-naive and had stable or active relapsing-remitting disease that fulfilled the revised McDonald criteria. Random hexamers were used to reverse transcribe 0.5 to 1 ug of RNA. TCRdb re-analysed the immunoSEQ multiplex PCR reads in MiXCR, keeping a single row per CDR3 protein. The table has 50,000 or so distinct CDR3 sequences, approximately 93% seen once. Sequenced material: CD8+ T cells from PBMCs. The clonotype comes from a human donor with multiple sclerosis.

The CDR3 DNA reads as TGTGCCAGCAGCACTGGACAGGGTTTCGGGGAGACCCAGTACTTC. Its translation: CASSTGQGFGETQYF. The rearrangement links TRBV28 to TRBJ2-5; 8 positions agree with TRBD1. V was clipped by 6 bases and J by 5 bases; unmatched bases: 11. The CDR3 spans 15 residues. Germline CDR1 MDHEN, CDR2 SYDVKM.